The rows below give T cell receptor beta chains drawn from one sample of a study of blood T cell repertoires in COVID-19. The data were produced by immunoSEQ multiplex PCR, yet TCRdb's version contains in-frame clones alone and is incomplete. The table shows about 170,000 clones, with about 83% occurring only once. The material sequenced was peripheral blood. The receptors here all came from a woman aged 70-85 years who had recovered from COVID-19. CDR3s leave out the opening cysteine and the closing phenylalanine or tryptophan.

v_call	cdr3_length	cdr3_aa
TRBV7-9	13	ASSSGGTGHEKLF
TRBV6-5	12	ATRGFLNTGELF
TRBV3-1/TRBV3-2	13	ASSQAGLSYNEQF
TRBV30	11	AWSVLGRGGYT
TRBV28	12	ASTRLAEGNEQF
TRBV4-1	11	ASSHPGLAVQF
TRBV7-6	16	ASSLVGAGELSGNTIY
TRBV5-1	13	ASSLGLSPGETQY
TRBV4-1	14	ASSSLAGPPTYEQY
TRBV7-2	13	ASSPRTGGPYGYT
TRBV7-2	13	ASSLRGDLGETQY
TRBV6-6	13	ASSYPTLGTDTQY
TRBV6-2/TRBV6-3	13	ASSRQGLLGETQY
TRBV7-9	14	ASSPLGGGSYNEQF
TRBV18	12	ASSPRSRDYEQF
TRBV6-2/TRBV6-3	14	ASSRPTGRADNEQF
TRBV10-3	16	AISESQTSGGSWETQY
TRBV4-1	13	ASSQAGTLNYGYT
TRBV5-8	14	ASSLGAGGLYNEQF
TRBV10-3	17	AISEGGLAARRAPGELF
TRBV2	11	ASSPTQNTEAF
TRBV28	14	ASSQTGTGSNQPQH
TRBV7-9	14	ASSRPLAGGPIEQF
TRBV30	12	AWGVGGSNQPQH